This T cell receptor beta chain originates from a study of blood T cell repertoires in COVID-19. The wider study: The origin of the acute and convalescent COVID-19 samples was the United States, Italy and Spain. Sources were T cells, B-cell-depleted T cells, or PBMCs; the material itself was cDNA or gDNA.

V gave up 4 bases and J gave up 6 bases; unmatched junction bases: 9. There are 14 residues in the CDR3. The germline gives CDR1 SGHDT, CDR2 YYEEEE. Using immunoSEQ multiplex PCR, the repertoire was profiled, and TCRdb retains in-frame clones only, with some absent. Among approximately 100,000 clones listed, approximately 70% were seen once. This clone was seen a few times. The source is a man aged 80 or over with acute or convalescent COVID-19. The gene calls are TRBV5-6 and TRBJ2-5, with 7 nucleotides matching TRBD1. What was sequenced was peripheral blood. The CDR3 reads CASSRDSLRKTQYF. CDR3 DNA: TGTGCCAGCAGCCGGGACAGCTTGAGGAAGACCCAGTACTTC.